The T cell receptor (beta chain) described here comes from a study of post-analysis software for immune sequencing data. The overall study: Relapsing-remitting, secondary progressive and progressive-relapsing forms made up the multiple sclerosis disease courses. Study findings and constraints: Controls' normalized Chao1 diversity significantly exceeded that of multiple sclerosis patients. Four or five TRBV segments, TRBV5-6, TRBV5-1 and TRBV20-1 among them, were found more frequent in patients than controls.

Trimming took 8 bases from V and 3 from J, leaving 5 bases between them. The germline CDR1 and CDR2 sequences are MNHNY and SVGAGI (reference sequence). The CDR3 has 11 residues. Carried by the TCR beta cDNA libraries were unique molecular identifiers. Each CDR3 protein gets one entry after TCRdb re-called the PCR reads with MiXCR. The sample lists fewer than 550,000 distinct CDR3 sequences; 30% to 40% were seen once. As regards this clonotype: The target antigen is unknown.

The sequencing sample was made of blood. The TCR sequence derives from a girl between 2 and 17 years old with multiple sclerosis. The chain couples TRBV6-6 to TRBJ1-5; no clear D. CDR3: CASGDNQPQHF. The CDR3 DNA reads TGTGCCAGCGGGGACAATCAGCCCCAGCATTTT.